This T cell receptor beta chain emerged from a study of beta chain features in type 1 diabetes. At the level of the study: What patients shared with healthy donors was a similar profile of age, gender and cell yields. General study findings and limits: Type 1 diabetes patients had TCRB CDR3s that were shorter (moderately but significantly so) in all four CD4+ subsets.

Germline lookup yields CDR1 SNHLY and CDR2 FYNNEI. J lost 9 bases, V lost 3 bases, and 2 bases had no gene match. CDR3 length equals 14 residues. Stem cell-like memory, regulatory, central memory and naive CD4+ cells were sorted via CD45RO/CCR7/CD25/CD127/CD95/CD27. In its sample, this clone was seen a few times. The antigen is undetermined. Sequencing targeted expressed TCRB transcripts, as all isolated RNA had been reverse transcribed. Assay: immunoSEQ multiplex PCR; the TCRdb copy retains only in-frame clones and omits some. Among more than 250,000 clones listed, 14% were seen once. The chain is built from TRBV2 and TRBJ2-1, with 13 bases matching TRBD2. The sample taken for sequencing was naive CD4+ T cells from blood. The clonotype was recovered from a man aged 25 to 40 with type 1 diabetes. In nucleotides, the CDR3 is TGTGCCAGCAGTGAGGGACTAGCGGGATCTGAGCAGTTCTTC. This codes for CASSEGLAGSEQFF. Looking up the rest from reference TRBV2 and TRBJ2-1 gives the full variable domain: EPEVTQTPSHQVTQMGQEVILRCVPISNHLYFYWYRQILGQKVEFLVSFYNNEISEKSEIFDDQFSVERPDGSNFTLKIRSTKLEDSAMYFCASSEGLAGSEQFFGPGTRLTVL.